This T cell receptor beta chain was found in a study of graft-versus-host responses after intestinal transplantation. Study-wide background: The transplants performed in recipients were multivisceral, liver-intestinal, or isolated intestinal. Recipients across the board were started on anti-thymocyte globulin induction, then kept on tacrolimus and steroids for about 3 years.

Findings and limits, study-wide: Some patients had graft-donor T cell macrochimerism, and their allografts showed high graft-versus-host to host-versus-graft clonal ratios. GvH clones turned up in recipient marrow; some had shown up first in ileum or blood.

Only in-frame clones appear in the TCRdb table, and some are missing; sequencing was by immunoSEQ multiplex PCR. The sample carries approximately 37,000 clones, approximately 95% recorded once. On this clone itself: The antigen is unknown.

This CDR3 has 16 residues. The V gene's germline CDR1 is SGHRS and CDR2 YFSETQ. Trimming stripped 0 bases from V and 0 bases from J, with 13 bases between. The J gene is TRBJ2-7, the V gene TRBV5-1, with D uncertain. Sequences were derived from PBMCs, sampled almost 750 days after intestinal transplantation. This TCR was recovered from a human patient who received an intestinal transplant, so some T cells may come from the graft donor. The CDR3 coding sequence is TGCGCCAGCAGCTTGGCCGGAATTCCAGCCTCCTACGAGCAGTACTTC. Amino acids: CASSLAGIPASYEQYF. Variable domain in full (rest from reference TRBV5-1 and TRBJ2-7): KAGVTQTPRYLIKTRGQQVTLSCSPISGHRSVSWYQQTPGQGLQFLFEYFSETQRNKGNFPGRFSGRQFSNSRSEMNVSTLELGDSALYLCASSLAGIPASYEQYFGPGTRLTVT.